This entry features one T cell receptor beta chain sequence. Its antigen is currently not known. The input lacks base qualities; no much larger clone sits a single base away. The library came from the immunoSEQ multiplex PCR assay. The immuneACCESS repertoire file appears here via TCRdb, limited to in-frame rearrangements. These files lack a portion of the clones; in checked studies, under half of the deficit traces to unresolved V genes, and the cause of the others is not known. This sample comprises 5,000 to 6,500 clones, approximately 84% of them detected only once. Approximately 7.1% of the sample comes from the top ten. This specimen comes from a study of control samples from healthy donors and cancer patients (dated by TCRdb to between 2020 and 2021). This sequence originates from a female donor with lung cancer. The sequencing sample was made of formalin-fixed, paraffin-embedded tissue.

The CDR3 is CASSRQRGTGELFF. The nucleotide sequence is given as TGTGCCAGCAGCCGGCAACGAGGCACCGGGGAGCTGTTTTTT. This receptor chain uses TRBV6-5 and TRBJ2-2, with the D gene call left open. V lost 6 bases and J lost 4 bases; the stretch between them is 12 bases long. The CDR3 runs 14 residues from the cysteine to the phenylalanine. Only the CDR3 region is kept as DNA, spanning 42 bases read in frame from base 1. The germline V gene sets CDR1 to MNHEY and CDR2 to SVGAGI.